The 9 T cell receptor beta chains in this list originate from one sample, sequenced in a study of T cells after yellow fever vaccination. TCRdb used MiXCR to reprocess the 5' RACE reads, holding one entry per CDR3 protein. The sample shows about 210,000 distinct CDR3 sequences, approximately 3.2% of them seen only once. The starting material was CD4+ T cells sorted from PBMCs, obtained 10 days after the yellow fever booster vaccination. These receptors all stem from a man aged 18 to 29 who received the YFV17D yellow fever vaccine.

At least ten counts were recorded for this clonotype. The rearrangement uses TRBV5-1 and TRBJ1-2, with TRBD1 as a possible D gene (6 bases). The germline V gene has CDR1 SGHRS and CDR2 YFSETQ. Trimming removed 1 base from V and 2 bases from J, with 12 bases in between. The CDR3 has 15 residues. This CDR3 is CASSLSAGANYGYTF. CDR3 bases: TGCGCCAGCAGCTTGTCGGCAGGGGCAAACTATGGCTACACCTTC.

In nucleotides, the CDR3 is TGTGCCAGCAGCCAAGACTCGCGGGGAAGCACAGATACGCAGTATTTT. Amino acids: CASSQDSRGSTDTQYF. J is TRBJ2-3 and V is TRBV3-1; maybe TRBD2 (6 bases). Trimming removed 0 bases at V and 0 bases at J, with 10 bases between. This CDR3 has 16 residues. CDR1 is LGHDT, CDR2 YNNKEL, per germline (reference sequence).

The gene calls are TRBV6-5 and TRBJ1-4, with no clear D. The CDR3 covers 12 residues. V lost 5 bases, J lost 8 bases, and 9 bases lay in between. CDR1 and CDR2 from the germline V gene are MNHEY and SVGAGI. As DNA, the CDR3 is TGTGCCAGCAGTACGCGATCGGAAAAACTGTTTTTT. Translated: CASSTRSEKLFF.

This clonotype turned up a few times. This chain joins TRBV7-2 and TRBJ2-7; D is unclear. The CDR3 consists of 13 residues. Trimming took off 2 bases at V and 2 bases at J, with 7 bases between the two ends. Looked up from germline, CDR1 is SGHTA and CDR2 is FQGNSA. In DNA, the CDR3 is TGTGCCAGCAGCTTAAGCAGGACCTACGAGCAGTACTTC. Residues: CASSLSRTYEQYF.

This clonotype was counted a few times. CDR3 loop: CASRLDRDPYNEQFF. DNA of the CDR3: TGTGCCAGCAGGCTTGACAGGGACCCCTACAATGAGCAGTTCTTC. The gene calls are TRBV6-5 and TRBJ2-1; TRBD1 agrees at 7 bases. The junction had 7 bases not matched to a gene; V was cut back by 6 bases and J by 2 bases. Germline V gives CDR1 MNHEY, CDR2 SVGAGI. CDR3 length equals 15 residues.

At least ten counts were recorded for this clonotype. V and J are TRBV12-3 or TRBV12-4 and TRBJ2-7; either TRBD1 or TRBD2 may fit D (5 bases each). Trimming removed 5 bases at V and 7 bases at J, with 21 bases between. The CDR3 totals 15 residues. CDR3 DNA sequence: TGTGCCAGCAGTCTCGGCCCCGGGACCGTGGGAGAGCAGTACTTC. This sequence encodes CASSLGPGTVGEQYF.

This clonotype was detected ten times or more. The rearrangement joins TRBV7-2 to TRBJ2-5, with D perhaps TRBD2 (5 bases). CDR1 and CDR2 from the germline V gene are SGHTA and FQGNSA. V lost 5 bases, J lost 1 base, and 14 bases lay in between. The CDR3 extends over 15 amino acids. CDR3 sequence reads: CASSARGWGQETQYF. The CDR3 DNA reads TGTGCCAGCAGCGCCCGCGGGTGGGGCCAAGAGACCCAGTACTTC.

The CDR3: CASSSGQGAAGELFF. The CDR3 DNA sequence: TGCGCCAGCAGCTCGGGACAGGGGGCGGCCGGGGAGCTGTTTTTT. This chain links TRBV5-1 with TRBJ2-2; TRBD1 aligns across 12 bases. Trimming cost V 3 bases and J 6 bases; bases outside gene matches: 3. The CDR3 consists of 15 residues. Germline loops: CDR1 SGHRS, CDR2 YFSETQ.

The chain links TRBV20-1 to TRBJ2-2; TRBD2 aligns across 8 bases. Per the germline V gene, CDR1 is DFQATT and CDR2 is SNEGSKA (reference sequence). V shed 4 bases, J shed 2 bases, and the junction held 9 bases outside the gene matches. The CDR3 totals 16 residues. CDR3 amino acids: CSANLNSGANTGELFF. The CDR3 nucleotides read TGCAGTGCTAACCTTAATAGCGGGGCTAACACCGGGGAGCTGTTTTTT.